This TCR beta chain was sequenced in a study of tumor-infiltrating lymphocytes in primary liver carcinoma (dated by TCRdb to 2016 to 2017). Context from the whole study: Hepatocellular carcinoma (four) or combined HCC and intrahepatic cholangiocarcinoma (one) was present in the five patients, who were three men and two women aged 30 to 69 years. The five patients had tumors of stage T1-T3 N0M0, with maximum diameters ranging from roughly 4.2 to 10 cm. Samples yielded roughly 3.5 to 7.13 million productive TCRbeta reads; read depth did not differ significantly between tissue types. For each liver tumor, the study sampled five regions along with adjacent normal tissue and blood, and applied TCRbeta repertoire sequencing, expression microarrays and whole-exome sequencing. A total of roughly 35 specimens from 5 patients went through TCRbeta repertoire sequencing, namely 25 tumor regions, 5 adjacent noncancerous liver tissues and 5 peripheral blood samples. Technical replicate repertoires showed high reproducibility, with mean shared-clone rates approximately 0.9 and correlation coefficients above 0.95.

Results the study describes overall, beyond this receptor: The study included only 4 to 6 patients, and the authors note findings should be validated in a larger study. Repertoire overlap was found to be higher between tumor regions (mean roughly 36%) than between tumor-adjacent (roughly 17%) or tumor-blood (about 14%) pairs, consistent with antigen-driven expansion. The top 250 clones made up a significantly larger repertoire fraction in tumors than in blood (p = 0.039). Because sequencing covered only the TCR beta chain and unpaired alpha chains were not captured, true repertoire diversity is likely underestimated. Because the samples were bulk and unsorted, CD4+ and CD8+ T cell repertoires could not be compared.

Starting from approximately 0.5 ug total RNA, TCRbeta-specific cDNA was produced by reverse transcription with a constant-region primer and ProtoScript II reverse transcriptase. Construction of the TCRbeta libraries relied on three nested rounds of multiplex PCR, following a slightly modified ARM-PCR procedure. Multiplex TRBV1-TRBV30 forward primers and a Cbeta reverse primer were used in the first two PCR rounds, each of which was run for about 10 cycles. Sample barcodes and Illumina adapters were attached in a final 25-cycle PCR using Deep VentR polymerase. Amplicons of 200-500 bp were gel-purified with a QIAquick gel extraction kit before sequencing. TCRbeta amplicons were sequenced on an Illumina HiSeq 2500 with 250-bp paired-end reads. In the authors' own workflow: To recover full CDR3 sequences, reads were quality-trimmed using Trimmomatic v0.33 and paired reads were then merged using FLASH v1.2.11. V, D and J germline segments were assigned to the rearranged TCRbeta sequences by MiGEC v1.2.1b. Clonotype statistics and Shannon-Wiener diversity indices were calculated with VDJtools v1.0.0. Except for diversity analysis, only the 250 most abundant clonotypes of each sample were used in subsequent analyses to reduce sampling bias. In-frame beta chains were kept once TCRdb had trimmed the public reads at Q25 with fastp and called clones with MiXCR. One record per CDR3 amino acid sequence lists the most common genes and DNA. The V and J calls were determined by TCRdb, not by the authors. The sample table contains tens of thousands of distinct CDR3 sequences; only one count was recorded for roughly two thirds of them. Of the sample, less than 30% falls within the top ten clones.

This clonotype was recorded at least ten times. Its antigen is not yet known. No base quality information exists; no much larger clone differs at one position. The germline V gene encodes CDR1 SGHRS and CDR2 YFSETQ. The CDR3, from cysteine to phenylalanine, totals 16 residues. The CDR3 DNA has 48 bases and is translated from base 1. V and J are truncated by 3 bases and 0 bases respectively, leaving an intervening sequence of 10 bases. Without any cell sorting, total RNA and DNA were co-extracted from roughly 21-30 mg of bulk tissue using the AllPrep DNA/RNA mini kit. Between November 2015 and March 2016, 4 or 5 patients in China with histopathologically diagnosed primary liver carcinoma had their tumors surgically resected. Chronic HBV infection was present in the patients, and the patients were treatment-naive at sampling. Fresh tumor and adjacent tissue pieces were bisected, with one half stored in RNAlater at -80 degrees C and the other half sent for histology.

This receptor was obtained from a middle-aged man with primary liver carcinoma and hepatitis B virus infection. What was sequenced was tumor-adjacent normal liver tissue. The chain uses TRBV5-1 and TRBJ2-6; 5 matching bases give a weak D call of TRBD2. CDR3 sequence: CASSYGGSSGANVLTF. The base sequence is TGCGCCAGCAGCTACGGAGGAAGCTCTGGGGCCAACGTCCTGACTTTC.